Sequencing of this TCR beta chain was carried out in a study of T cells in Graves' hyperthyroidism and ophthalmopathy. This clonotype came up many times. The J segment lost 4 bases and the V segment lost 6 bases, leaving 11 bases of the junction unmatched. Germline V gene sequence: CDR1 SQVTM, CDR2 ANQGSEA. The CDR3 loop spans 15 amino acids. TCR beta CDR3 region amplification was performed from RNA transcripts. HTBI primers were the set used in a first-round RT-PCR of the TCR CDR3. Each CDR3 protein is one row after TCRdb ran MiXCR on the multiplex PCR reads. The sample has around 240,000 distinct CDR3 sequences, 16% seen once; the top ten hold about 29%.

This chain links TRBV29-1 with TRBJ2-5, with 10 positions matching TRBD1. The source material was blood. This TCR was sampled from a woman under 30 with Graves' ophthalmopathy. CDR3 loop: CSVGGRDRGPETQYF. The CDR3 DNA follows: TGCAGCGTCGGGGGAAGGGACAGGGGACCAGAGACCCAGTACTTC.